This T cell receptor (beta chain) was captured in a study of T cell responses to AZD1222 COVID-19 vaccine. This clone was counted a single time. What it recognizes is unknown. Sequenced by immunoSEQ multiplex PCR; TCRdb stores in-frame clones only, minus some. Of some 150,000 clones listed, roughly 87% are singletons. General study findings and limits: Baseline seropositivity characterized only six AZD1222 recipients.

The junction had 10 bases not matched to a gene; V was cut back by 4 bases and J by 4 bases. CDR1 is SGHTA, CDR2 FQGNSA, per germline. The CDR3 length is 17 residues. The sequencing here drew on peripheral blood, taken 28 days after the second AZD1222 dose. The chain couples TRBV7-2 to TRBJ2-2, with 9 bases matching TRBD1. The source is an adult who received the AZD1222 COVID-19 vaccine. The CDR3 DNA sequence: TGTGCCAGCAGCTCCGCTCGGGACAGGGTCGCCACCGGGGAGCTGTTTTTT. Protein: CASSSARDRVATGELFF.